This T cell receptor beta chain was sequenced in a study of cytomegalovirus exposure and HLA in healthy donors. With regard to this clone: Its antigen is as yet unknown.

CDR3 length equals 15 residues. V shed 6 bases and J 2 bases; nucleotides not matched to a gene: 9. The germline V gene encodes CDR1 MDHEN and CDR2 SYDVKM. Study-level results: Researchers counted over 150 TCR beta chains as cytomegalovirus-associated.

Produced via immunoSEQ multiplex PCR; TCRdb's table is partial and in-frame only. The sample has 55,000 to 75,000 clones, 91% seen once. The TCR originated in a man aged 18 to 30 in good health and CMV-seronegative. Sequences were obtained from PBMCs. The gene calls are TRBV28 and TRBJ2-5; 7 bases match TRBD1. For the CDR3, the DNA is TGTGCCAGCAGATTTGGGACAGCTTTTCAAGAGACCCAGTACTTC. It yields the protein CASRFGTAFQETQYF.